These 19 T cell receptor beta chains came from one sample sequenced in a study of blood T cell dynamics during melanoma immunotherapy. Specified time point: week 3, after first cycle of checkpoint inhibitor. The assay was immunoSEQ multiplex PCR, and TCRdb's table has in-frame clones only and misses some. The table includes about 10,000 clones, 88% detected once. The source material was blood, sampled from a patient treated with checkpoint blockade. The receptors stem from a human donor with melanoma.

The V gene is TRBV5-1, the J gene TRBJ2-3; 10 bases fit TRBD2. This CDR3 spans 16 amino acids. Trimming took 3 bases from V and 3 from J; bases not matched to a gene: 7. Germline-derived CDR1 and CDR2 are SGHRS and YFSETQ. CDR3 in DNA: TGCGCCAGCAGCTCTGGACTAGCGGATGGAACAGATACGCAGTATTTT. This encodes CASSSGLADGTDTQYF.

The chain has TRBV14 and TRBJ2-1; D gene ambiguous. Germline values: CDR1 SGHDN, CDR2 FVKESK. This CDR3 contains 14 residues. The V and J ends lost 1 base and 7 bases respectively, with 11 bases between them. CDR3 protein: CASSQAGIGNEQFF. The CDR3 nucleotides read TGTGCCAGCAGCCAAGCTGGGATCGGTAATGAGCAGTTCTTC. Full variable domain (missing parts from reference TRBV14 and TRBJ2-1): EAGVTQFPSHSVIEKGQTVTLRCDPISGHDNLYWYRRVMGKEIKFLLHFVKESKQDESGMPNNRFLAERTGGTYSTLKVQPAELEDSGVYFCASSQAGIGNEQFFGPGTRLTVL.

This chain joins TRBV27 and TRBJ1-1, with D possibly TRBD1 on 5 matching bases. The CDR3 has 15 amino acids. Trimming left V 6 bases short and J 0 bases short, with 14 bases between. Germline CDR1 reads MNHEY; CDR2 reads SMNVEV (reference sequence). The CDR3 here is CASRQEGRMNTEAFF. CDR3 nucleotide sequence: TGTGCCAGCAGACAGGAGGGGAGGATGAACACTGAAGCTTTCTTT.

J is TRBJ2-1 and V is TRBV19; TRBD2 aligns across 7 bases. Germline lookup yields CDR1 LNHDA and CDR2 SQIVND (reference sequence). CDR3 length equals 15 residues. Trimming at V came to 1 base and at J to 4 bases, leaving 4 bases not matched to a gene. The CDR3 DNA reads TGTGCCAGTAGTATAGGACTAGCAGATTACAATGAGCAGTTCTTC. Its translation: CASSIGLADYNEQFF. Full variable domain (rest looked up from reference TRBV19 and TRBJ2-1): DGGITQSPKYLFRKEGQNVTLSCEQNLNHDAMYWYRQDPGQGLRLIYYSQIVNDFQKGDIAEGYSVSREKKESFPLTVTSAQKNPTAFYLCASSIGLADYNEQFFGPGTRLTVL.

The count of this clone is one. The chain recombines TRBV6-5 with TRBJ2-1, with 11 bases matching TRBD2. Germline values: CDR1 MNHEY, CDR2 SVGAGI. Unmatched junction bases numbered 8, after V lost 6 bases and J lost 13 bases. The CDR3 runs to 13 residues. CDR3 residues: CASRQLAGETQFF. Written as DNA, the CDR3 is TGTGCCAGCAGACAACTAGCGGGAGAGACCCAGTTCTTC.

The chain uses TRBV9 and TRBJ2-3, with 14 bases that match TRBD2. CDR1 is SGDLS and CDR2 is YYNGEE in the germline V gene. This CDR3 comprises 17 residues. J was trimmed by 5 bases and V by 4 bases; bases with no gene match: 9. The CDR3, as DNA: TGTGCCAGCAGCTCTCGACTAGCGGGAGGGCCTAGAGATACGCAGTATTTT. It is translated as CASSSRLAGGPRDTQYF.

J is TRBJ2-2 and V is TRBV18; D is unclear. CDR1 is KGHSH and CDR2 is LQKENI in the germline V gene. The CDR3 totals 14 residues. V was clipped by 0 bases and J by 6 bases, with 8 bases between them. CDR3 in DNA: TGTGCCAGCTCACCACCCAAGAGATCCGGGGAGCTGTTTTTT. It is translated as CASSPPKRSGELFF.

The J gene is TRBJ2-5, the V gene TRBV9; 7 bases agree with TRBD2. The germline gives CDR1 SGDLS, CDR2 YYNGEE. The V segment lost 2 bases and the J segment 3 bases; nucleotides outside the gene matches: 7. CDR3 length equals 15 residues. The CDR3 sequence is CASSVGTRGEETQYF. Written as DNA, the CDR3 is TGTGCCAGCAGCGTGGGGACTCGGGGGGAAGAGACCCAGTACTTC.

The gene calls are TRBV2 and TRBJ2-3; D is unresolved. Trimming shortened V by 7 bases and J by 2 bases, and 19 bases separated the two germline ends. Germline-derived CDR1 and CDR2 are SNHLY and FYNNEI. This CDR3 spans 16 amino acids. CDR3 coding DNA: TGTGCCAGCAAGTGGTGGGCGGACCCCTTCACAGATACGCAGTATTTT. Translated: CASKWWADPFTDTQYF.

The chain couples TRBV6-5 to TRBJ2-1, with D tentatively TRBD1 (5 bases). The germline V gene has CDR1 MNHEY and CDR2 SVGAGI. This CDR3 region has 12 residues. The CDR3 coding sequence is TGTGCTACCGTGGGGCCTGGTGGTGAGCAGTTCTTC. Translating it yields CATVGPGGEQFF.

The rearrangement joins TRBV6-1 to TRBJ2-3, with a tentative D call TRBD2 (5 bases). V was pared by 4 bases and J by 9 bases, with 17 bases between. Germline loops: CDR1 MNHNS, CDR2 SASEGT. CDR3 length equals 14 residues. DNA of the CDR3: TGTGCCAGCAGTGGACTCGCCGGGGTTGGCACGCAGTATTTT. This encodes CASSGLAGVGTQYF.

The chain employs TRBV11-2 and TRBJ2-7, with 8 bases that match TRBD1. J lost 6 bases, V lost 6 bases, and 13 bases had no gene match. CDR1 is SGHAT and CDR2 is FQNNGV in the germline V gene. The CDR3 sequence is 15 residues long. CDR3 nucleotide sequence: TGTGCCAGCAGTTCTAGGACAGGGAATTCTGGCGAGCAGTACTTC. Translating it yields CASSSRTGNSGEQYF.

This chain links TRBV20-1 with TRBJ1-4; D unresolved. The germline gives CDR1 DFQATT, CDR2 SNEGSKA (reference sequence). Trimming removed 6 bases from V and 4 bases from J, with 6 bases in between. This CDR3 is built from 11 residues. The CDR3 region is CSAGFNEKLFF. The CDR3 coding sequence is TGCAGTGCGGGGTTTAATGAAAAACTGTTTTTT.

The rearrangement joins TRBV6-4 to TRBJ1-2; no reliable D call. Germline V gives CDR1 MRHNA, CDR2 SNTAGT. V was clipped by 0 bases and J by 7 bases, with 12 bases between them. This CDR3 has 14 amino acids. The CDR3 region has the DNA TGTGCCAGCAGTGACTCGTTTCGGCGATTTGGCTACACCTTC. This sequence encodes CASSDSFRRFGYTF.

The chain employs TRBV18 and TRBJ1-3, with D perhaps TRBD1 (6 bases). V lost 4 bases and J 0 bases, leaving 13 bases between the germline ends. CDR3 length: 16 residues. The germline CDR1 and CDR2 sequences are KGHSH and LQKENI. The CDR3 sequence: CASSLDRRSSGNTIYF. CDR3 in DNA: TGTGCCAGCTCACTAGACAGGCGAAGCTCTGGAAACACCATATATTTT.

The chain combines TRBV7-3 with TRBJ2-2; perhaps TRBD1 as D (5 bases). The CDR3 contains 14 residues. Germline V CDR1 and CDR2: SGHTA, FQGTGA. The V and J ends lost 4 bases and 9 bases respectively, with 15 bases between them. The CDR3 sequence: CASSSSLWGRELFF. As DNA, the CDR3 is TGTGCCAGCAGCTCCTCCTTATGGGGCCGGGAGCTGTTTTTT.

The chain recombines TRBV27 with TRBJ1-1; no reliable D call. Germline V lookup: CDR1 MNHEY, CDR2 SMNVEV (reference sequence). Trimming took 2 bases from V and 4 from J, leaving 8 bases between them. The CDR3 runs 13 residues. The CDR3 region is CASSLRSSTEAFF. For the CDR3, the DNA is TGTGCCAGCAGTTTAAGGAGTTCCACTGAAGCTTTCTTT.

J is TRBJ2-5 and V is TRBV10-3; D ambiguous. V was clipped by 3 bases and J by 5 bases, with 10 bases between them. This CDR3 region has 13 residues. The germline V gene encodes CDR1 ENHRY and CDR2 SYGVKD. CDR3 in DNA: TGTGCCATCAGTGAAGGTCCCAGGGAGACCCAGTACTTC. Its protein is CAISEGPRETQYF.

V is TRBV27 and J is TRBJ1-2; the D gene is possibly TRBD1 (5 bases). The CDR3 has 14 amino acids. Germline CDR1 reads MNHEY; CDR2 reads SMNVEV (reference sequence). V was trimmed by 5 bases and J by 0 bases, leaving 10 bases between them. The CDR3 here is CASSGHDPNYGYTF. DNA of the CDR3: TGTGCCAGCAGTGGACACGATCCTAACTATGGCTACACCTTC.